The 12 T cell receptor beta chains presented below share a single source sample, sequenced in a study of CD8+ T cells in alopecia areata. Treatment given: oral pan-JAK inhibitor, 5-10 mg twice daily. Isolated RNA was reverse transcribed into cDNA used as the sequencing template. The data were produced by immunoSEQ multiplex PCR, yet TCRdb's version contains in-frame clones alone and is incomplete. The repertoire holds approximately 180,000 clones, with around half as singletons. The source was CD8+ T cells sorted from blood, collected at week 24, from a patient treated with tofacitinib. The receptor source for this set is a human donor with alopecia areata.

This clone showed up just once. The chain couples TRBV11-3 to TRBJ2-7; 11 bases line up with TRBD2. The germline CDR1 and CDR2 sequences are SGHNT and YENEEA. V lost 6 bases and J lost 1; bases outside the gene matches: 5. The CDR3 loop spans 15 amino acids. In nucleotides, the CDR3 is TGTGCCAGCAGTCTAGCGGGAGGCCCATCCTACGAGCAGTACTTC. This gives the protein CASSLAGGPSYEQYF.

This chain uses TRBV27 with TRBJ2-5; 8 bases align to TRBD2. This CDR3 contains 16 residues. CDR1 and CDR2 (germline): MNHEY, SMNVEV (reference sequence). With V trimmed by 0 bases and J by 1 base, 4 bases remained unmatched. The CDR3 DNA sequence: TGTGCCAGCAGTTTATCGAACGGGGGGGCCCAAGAGACCCAGTACTTC. The encoded protein is CASSLSNGGAQETQYF.

The chain uses TRBV5-6 and TRBJ2-5; D unclear. Germline CDR1 reads SGHDT; CDR2 reads YYEEEE. CDR3 length: 14 residues. V lost 0 bases and J 2 bases, leaving 8 bases between the germline ends. The CDR3 region has the DNA TGTGCCAGCAGCTTGGTATCCTCTCAAGAGACCCAGTACTTC. It encodes CASSLVSSQETQYF.

A word on this clone: Other DNA sequences in this specimen translate into the identical CDR3. V usage is TRBV30 and J usage is TRBJ2-7; perhaps D is TRBD1 or TRBD2 (5 bases each). The CDR3 loop spans 14 amino acids. Trimming shortened V by 4 bases and J by 2 bases, and 15 bases separated the two germline ends. Germline CDR1 reads GTSNPN; CDR2 reads SVGIG (reference sequence). This CDR3 reads CAWTPGTGPYEQYF. As DNA, the CDR3 is TGTGCCTGGACCCCTGGGACGGGCCCCTACGAGCAGTACTTC. Complete variable domain (other parts from reference TRBV30 and TRBJ2-7): SQTIHQWPATLVQPVGSPLSLECTVEGTSNPNLYWYRQAAGRGLQLLFYSVGIGQISSEVPQNLSASRPQDRQFILSSKKLLLSDSGFYLCAWTPGTGPYEQYFGPGTRLTVT.

This clone was seen only once. The V gene is TRBV2, the J gene TRBJ1-4; tentatively, D is TRBD1 (5 bases). V dropped 6 bases and J dropped 12 bases, with 14 bases sitting between them. Germline V gives CDR1 SNHLY, CDR2 FYNNEI. The CDR3 contains 12 residues. The CDR3 here is CASRGPGGELFF. For the CDR3, the DNA is TGTGCCAGCAGGGGCCCTGGAGGGGAACTGTTTTTT.

This clone was recorded a few times. The chain uses TRBV6-6 and TRBJ2-7, with D possibly TRBD1 on 5 matching bases. In germline, CDR1 is MNHNY, CDR2 SVGAGI (reference sequence). The CDR3 extends over 14 amino acids. The germline V and J ends were trimmed by 2 bases and 3 bases, with 11 bases remaining between them. CDR3 protein: CASSYEETGYEQYF. CDR3 sequence (DNA): TGTGCCAGCAGTTACGAGGAAACAGGCTACGAGCAGTACTTC.

This sequence joins TRBV14 and TRBJ2-1; D is unresolved. The CDR3 loop spans 13 amino acids. V lost 1 base, J lost 0 bases, and 1 base lay in between. In germline, CDR1 is SGHDN, CDR2 FVKESK. The CDR3 protein is CASSQASYNEQFF. CDR3 DNA sequence: TGTGCCAGCAGCCAAGCCTCCTACAATGAGCAGTTCTTC.

This clone showed up just a few times. CDR3 DNA sequence: TGTGCCAGCAGCTTAAATCGGGGGTTCACAGATACGCAGTATTTT. This encodes CASSLNRGFTDTQYF. The rearrangement uses TRBV7-2 and TRBJ2-3; maybe TRBD2 (6 bases). Germline V CDR1 and CDR2: SGHTA, FQGNSA. V was cut by 2 bases and J by 2 bases, with 11 bases left in between. CDR3 size: 15 residues. Filled out from reference TRBV7-2 and TRBJ2-3, the complete variable domain reads GAGVSQSPSNKVTEKGKDVELRCDPISGHTALYWYRQSLGQGLEFLIYFQGNSAPDKSGLPSDRFSAERTGGSVSTLTIQRTQQEDSAVYLCASSLNRGFTDTQYFGPGTRLTVL.

This clone was seen just once. The chain employs TRBV9 and TRBJ2-1, with 10 bases aligning to TRBD2. This CDR3 is built from 15 residues. From germline, CDR1 is SGDLS and CDR2 YYNGEE. V shed 0 bases and J 6 bases; nucleotides not matched to a gene: 3. CDR3 in DNA: TGTGCCAGCAGCGTAGTACTAGCGGGGACCAATGAGCAGTTCTTC. It codes for CASSVVLAGTNEQFF.

This clone has a handful of counts. V gene TRBV29-1 combines with J gene TRBJ1-1, with 7 nucleotides matching TRBD1. The trim removed 7 bases at V and 1 base at J, leaving 3 bases unmatched. The CDR3 consists of 12 residues. The germline gives CDR1 SQVTM, CDR2 ANQGSEA. CDR3 sequence reads: CSGQGGNTEAFF. The CDR3 DNA follows: TGCAGCGGCCAGGGGGGGAACACTGAAGCTTTCTTT.

This clone was observed a handful of times. The chain uses TRBV10-3 and TRBJ2-2; D uncertain. This CDR3 has 14 amino acids. Between the trimmed V and J ends, which lost 3 bases and 4 bases, there was a span of 9 bases. The germline gives CDR1 ENHRY, CDR2 SYGVKD. This CDR3 is CAISEGDFTGELFF. CDR3 DNA: TGTGCCATCAGTGAAGGAGATTTCACCGGGGAGCTGTTTTTT.

The V and J genes are TRBV4-3 and TRBJ1-2; D might be TRBD1 (6 bases). Trimming removed 8 bases from V and 3 bases from J, with 16 bases in between. The germline V gene encodes CDR1 LGHNA and CDR2 YSLEER. The CDR3 length is 14 residues. The CDR3 DNA sequence: TGCGCCAGCCGACTGACAGGAGCCGACTATGGCTACACCTTC. Its protein is CASRLTGADYGYTF.